Presented here are 13 T cell receptor beta chains from one specimen sequenced in a study of blood T cells in healthy people across ages. A J-beta primer mix and a sample-barcoded 5' primer were used in a second PCR of about 6 to 12 cycles. Each CDR3 protein is one row after TCRdb ran MiXCR on the 5' RACE reads. The sample has more than 1,000,000 distinct CDR3 sequences; 25% are singletons. These data are also associated with another study on T cells of mothers and their children.

Sequencing was done on a sample of blood. The receptor source for this set is a girl aged 2 to 9 in good health.

This clonotype was seen a few times. The chain uses TRBV7-3 and TRBJ2-1; the D gene is possibly TRBD1 (6 bases). Germline values: CDR1 SGHTA, CDR2 FQGTGA. V lost 5 bases to trimming and J lost 7 bases, with 15 bases between them. CDR3 length: 14 amino acids. The CDR3 bases are TGTGCCAGCAGCCTACAGGGATCCGGGAATGAGCAGTTCTTC. Translation gives CASSLQGSGNEQFF.

This clonotype was detected only a few times. V and J are TRBV6-1 and TRBJ1-2, with D maybe TRBD1 (6 bases). V shed 3 bases and J shed 4 bases, with 15 bases lying between them. There are 15 residues in the CDR3. Germline V gene sequence: CDR1 MNHNS, CDR2 SASEGT. The CDR3 DNA sequence: TGTGCCAGCAGTGATCGGGGGGCCGTGTCCTATGGCTACACCTTC. Residues: CASSDRGAVSYGYTF.

The rearrangement links TRBV20-1 to TRBJ1-2, with unresolved D. Germline values: CDR1 DFQATT, CDR2 SNEGSKA (reference sequence). V shed 6 bases and J shed 0 bases, with 8 bases lying between them. The CDR3 loop spans 12 amino acids. The CDR3, as DNA: TGCAGTGCCCCCTCTCCTAACTATGGCTACACCTTC. Translation: CSAPSPNYGYTF.

V usage is TRBV5-1 and J usage is TRBJ1-6; D gene ambiguous. Germline CDR1 reads SGHRS; CDR2 reads YFSETQ. The V end lost 4 bases, the J end lost 10 bases, and 9 bases lay between the germline ends. This CDR3 is built from 12 residues. The CDR3 region has the DNA TGCGCCAGCAGCCCGGAACGGTCACCCCTCCACTTT. Protein product: CASSPERSPLHF.

The chain joins TRBV29-1 to TRBJ2-5; perhaps TRBD1 as D (6 bases). Germline-derived CDR1 and CDR2 are SQVTM and ANQGSEA. CDR3 length: 15 amino acids. The ends were cut back, 3 bases at V and 4 bases at J, with 18 bases in the middle. The CDR3 is CSVDSRGRVRETQYF. The DNA of the CDR3 is TGCAGCGTTGATAGCAGGGGCCGAGTGCGAGAGACCCAGTACTTC.

This clonotype showed up just a few times. The chain is built from TRBV9 and TRBJ1-3; D may be TRBD1 (6 bases). The germline V gene has CDR1 SGDLS and CDR2 YYNGEE. V was cut by 2 bases and J by 0 bases, with 18 bases left in between. This CDR3 region has 18 residues. The CDR3, as DNA: TGTGCCAGCAGCGTTCGGACAGCCGTAACCGTCTCTGGAAACACCATATATTTT. This translates into CASSVRTAVTVSGNTIYF.

This CDR3 reads CASSPRTSGSNEQFF. CDR3 DNA sequence: TGTGCCAGCAGTCCTCGGACTAGCGGGAGCAATGAGCAGTTCTTC. The chain links TRBV28 to TRBJ2-1; 13 nucleotides match TRBD2. V lost 5 bases, J lost 6 bases, and 4 bases stayed unmatched. CDR3 length: 15 amino acids. Germline CDR1 and CDR2: MDHEN and SYDVKM. Full variable domain (outside the CDR3, taken from reference TRBV28 and TRBJ2-1): DVKVTQSSRYLVKRTGEKVFLECVQDMDHENMFWYRQDPGLGLRLIYFSYDVKMKEKGDIPEGYSVSREKKERFSLILESASTNQTSMYLCASSPRTSGSNEQFFGPGTRLTVL.

This rearrangement joins TRBV21-1 to TRBJ2-1; TRBD1, the D gene given by the table, was not confirmed from the DNA. The J call may be mistaken, given a closer DNA end match to TRBJ2-7. TRBV21-1 is a known pseudogene. There are 17 residues in the CDR3. CDR3 residues: CASSKALLKDGVYEQYF. CDR3 nucleotide sequence: TGTGCCAGCAGCAAAGCGCTTTTAAAGGACGGGGTCTACGAGCAGTACTTC.

DNA of the CDR3: TGTGCCAGCAGCTTAGCGCCGTCAGGGCAGCGGGAAGCTTTCTTT. It encodes CASSLAPSGQREAFF. The chain couples TRBV7-6 to TRBJ1-1, with D possibly TRBD1 on 5 matching bases. This CDR3 is built from 15 residues. V was clipped by 0 bases and J by 8 bases, with 16 bases between them. Germline CDR1 SGHVS, CDR2 FNYEAQ.

This clonotype was observed a handful of times. V is TRBV6-2 or TRBV6-3 and J is TRBJ2-7; D unclear. Trimming cost V 10 bases and J 6 bases, with 19 bases left between them. This CDR3 region has 13 residues. Germline V gives CDR1 MNHEY, CDR2 SVGEGT. The CDR3 nucleotides are TGTGCCATCCAAGACCTTTTAAAAAGCGAGCAGTACTTC. Translation: CAIQDLLKSEQYF.

The chain recombines TRBV9 with TRBJ2-1; D is unclear. Per the germline V gene, CDR1 is SGDLS and CDR2 is YYNGEE. Trimming removed 4 bases from V and 0 bases from J, with 14 bases in between. The CDR3 has 16 amino acids. The CDR3 region has the DNA TGTGCCAGCAGCCCCCCTAGGCAAGCCTCCTACAATGAGCAGTTCTTC. Encoded protein: CASSPPRQASYNEQFF.

The chain couples TRBV24-1 to TRBJ2-3; 7 bases match TRBD1. V shed 5 bases and J 4 bases; nucleotides not matched to a gene: 5. The CDR3 spans 14 residues. Germline V lookup: CDR1 KGHDR, CDR2 SFDVKD. The CDR3 sequence: CATSGTGLADTQYF. In DNA form, the CDR3 reads TGTGCCACCAGTGGGACAGGCTTAGCAGATACGCAGTATTTT.

The gene calls are TRBV7-2 and TRBJ2-5; D gene unclear. Germline assignment: CDR1 SGHTA and CDR2 FQGNSA. Trimming pared 1 base from V and 6 bases from J, leaving 6 bases between. The length of the CDR3 is 12 residues. The CDR3: CASSLGAKTQYF. CDR3 DNA sequence: TGTGCCAGCAGCTTAGGTGCGAAGACCCAGTACTTC. The complete variable domain, with remaining parts taken from reference TRBV7-2 and TRBJ2-5, reads GAGVSQSPSNKVTEKGKDVELRCDPISGHTALYWYRQSLGQGLEFLIYFQGNSAPDKSGLPSDRFSAERTGGSVSTLTIQRTQQEDSAVYLCASSLGAKTQYFGPGTRLLVL.